Listed below are T cell receptor beta chains from one sample, sequenced in a study of cytomegalovirus exposure and HLA in healthy donors. Assay: immunoSEQ multiplex PCR; the TCRdb copy retains only in-frame clones and omits some. This table holds 55,000 to 65,000 clones, 85% to 95% found once. Specimen: PBMCs. Every receptor here comes from a woman younger than 30 in good health and CMV-seropositive. CDR3s include the opening cysteine and the closing phenylalanine or tryptophan. A D gene is named only where the DNA matches it firmly. A row's size may be missing; if present it is once, few, many or a size class.

j_call d_call v_call clone_size cdr3_aa cdr3_nt
TRBJ1-2 NA TRBV11-2 NA CASRDGLGYTF TGTGCCAGCAGGGACGGACTTGGCTACACCTTC
TRBJ1-1 TRBD1 TRBV7-2 NA CASSSTGTGGIGTEAFF TGTGCCAGCAGCTCTACCGGGACAGGGGGGATAGGCACTGAAGCTTTCTTT
TRBJ1-5 NA TRBV27 NA CASSLWRPTSNQPQHF TGTGCCAGCAGTTTGTGGAGGCCGACAAGCAATCAGCCCCAGCATTTT
TRBJ2-1 TRBD2 TRBV6-1 NA CARAGVGGNEQFF TGTGCCCGGGCGGGGGTGGGGGGCAATGAGCAGTTCTTC
TRBJ2-4 NA TRBV27 NA CASSFSGTGAIQYF TGTGCCAGCAGTTTCTCTGGCACCGGAGCCATTCAGTACTTC
TRBJ2-1 TRBD1 TRBV19 NA CASSSHTTGTGARFF TGTGCCAGTAGTTCCCACACCACCGGGACAGGGGCTCGGTTCTTC
TRBJ2-3 NA TRBV5-4 NA CASSLVGPEGDTQYF TGTGCCAGCAGCTTGGTTGGCCCGGAGGGAGATACGCAGTATTTT
TRBJ2-7 NA TRBV11-2 once CASSLGTGYEQYF TGTGCCAGCAGCTTAGGCACAGGGTACGAGCAGTACTTC
TRBJ2-7 NA TRBV13 NA CASSLGLSYEQYF TGTGCCAGCAGCTTAGGGCTATCCTACGAGCAGTACTTC
TRBJ2-7 NA TRBV11-2 NA CASSSQGDAYEQYF TGTGCCAGCAGCTCCCAAGGGGATGCCTACGAGCAGTACTTC
TRBJ2-7 TRBD1 TRBV28 once CAKRTGVAYEQYF TGTGCCAAACGGACAGGGGTCGCCTACGAGCAGTACTTC
TRBJ2-7 NA TRBV28 NA CASSFSRGYYEQYF TGTGCCAGCAGTTTCTCCCGGGGGTACTACGAGCAGTACTTC
TRBJ2-5 TRBD1 TRBV2 once CASSGDGTGMETQYF TGTGCCAGCAGTGGAGATGGGACAGGGATGGAGACCCAGTACTTC
TRBJ1-3 NA TRBV28 NA CASSRITGSTGNTIYF TGTGCCAGCAGTAGGATCACAGGGAGTACAGGAAACACCATATATTTT
TRBJ2-2 NA TRBV28 NA CASSSALFLPDTGELFF TGTGCCAGCAGTTCCGCCCTCTTCCTCCCGGACACCGGGGAGCTGTTTTTT
TRBJ1-5 NA TRBV30 NA CAWSKGGGNQPQHF TGTGCCTGGAGCAAAGGCGGGGGCAATCAGCCCCAGCATTTT
TRBJ2-6 TRBD1 TRBV7-8 NA CASSSTGAGANVLTF TGTGCCAGCAGCTCGACAGGGGCTGGGGCCAACGTCCTGACTTTC
TRBJ1-1 TRBD1 TRBV6-1 NA CASHRGVNTEAFF TGTGCCAGTCACAGGGGGGTGAACACTGAAGCTTTCTTT
TRBJ2-7 NA TRBV10-2 NA CASSESFGDRDFTYEQYF TGCGCCAGCAGTGAGTCGTTCGGTGACAGGGACTTTACCTACGAGCAGTACTTC
TRBJ1-4 NA TRBV2 NA CATRSEKLFF TGTGCCACCCGTAGCGAAAAACTGTTTTTT
TRBJ2-7 TRBD2 TRBV27 few CASSEGTTWSSYEQYF TGTGCCAGCAGTGAAGGGACTACTTGGAGCTCCTACGAGCAGTACTTC
TRBJ2-5 NA TRBV27 NA CASSPRRAETQYF TGTGCCAGCTCACCTAGGCGGGCGGAGACCCAGTACTTC
TRBJ1-6 NA TRBV5-4 NA CASSLDILHSPLHF TGTGCCAGCAGCTTGGATATACTCCATTCACCCCTCCACTTT
TRBJ2-2 NA TRBV21-1 NA CASTPTLTSGDPNTGELFF TGTGCCAGCACCCCTACGTTGACTAGCGGGGATCCGAACACCGGGGAGCTGTTTTTT
TRBJ1-1 NA TRBV20-1 NA CSIQGNTEAFF TGCAGTATACAGGGGAACACTGAAGCTTTCTTT
TRBJ2-3 NA TRBV14 NA CASSQVSGSSTDTQYF TGTGCCAGCAGCCAAGTGTCAGGCTCGAGCACAGATACGCAGTATTTT